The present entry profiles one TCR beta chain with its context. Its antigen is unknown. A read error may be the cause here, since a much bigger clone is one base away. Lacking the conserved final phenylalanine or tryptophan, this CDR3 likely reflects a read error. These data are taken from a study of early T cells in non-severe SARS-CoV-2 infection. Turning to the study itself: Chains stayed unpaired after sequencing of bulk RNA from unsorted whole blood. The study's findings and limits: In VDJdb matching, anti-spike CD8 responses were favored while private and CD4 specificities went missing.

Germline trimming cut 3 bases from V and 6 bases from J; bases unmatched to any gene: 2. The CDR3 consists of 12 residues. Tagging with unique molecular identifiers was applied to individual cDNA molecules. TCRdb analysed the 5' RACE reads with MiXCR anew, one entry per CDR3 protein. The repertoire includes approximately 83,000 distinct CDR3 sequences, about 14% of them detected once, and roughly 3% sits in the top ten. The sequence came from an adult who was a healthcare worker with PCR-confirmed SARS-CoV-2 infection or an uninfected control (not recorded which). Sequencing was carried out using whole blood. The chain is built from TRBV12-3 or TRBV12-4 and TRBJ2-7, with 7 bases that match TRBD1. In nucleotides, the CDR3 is TGTGCCAGCAGTTTGAGGGGGCGCGAGCAGTACTCC. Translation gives CASSLRGREQYS.